This T cell receptor beta chain was captured in a study of blood T cell repertoires in COVID-19. This CDR3 contains 14 residues. Unmatched junction bases numbered 3, after V lost 5 bases and J lost 1 base. Germline CDR1 and CDR2: SNHLY and FYNNEI. Original methodology: Estimation of nucleated cell counts relied on the amplification of reference gene primers. Libraries were prepared by immunoSEQ multiplex PCR; TCRdb keeps only in-frame clonotypes and omits some of them. V and J calls and clone size are copied from that table; D and trimming were computed from the DNA. The table records 150,000 to 200,000 clones, around 85% of them present only once.

J is TRBJ1-1 and V is TRBV2, with TRBD1 matching 8 bases. Source material: peripheral blood. The sequence derives from a woman aged 55-75 years with acute or convalescent COVID-19. Here the CDR3 DNA reads TGTGCCAGCAGTCGAGGACAGGGGAACACTGAAGCTTTCTTT. It yields the protein CASSRGQGNTEAFF.